This T cell receptor beta chain was sequenced in a study of blood T cell repertoires in COVID-19. Study-level background: COVID-19 samples, acute and convalescent, were from the United States, Italy and Spain.

From germline, CDR1 is MGHRA and CDR2 YSYEKL. Germline trimming cut 4 bases from V and 5 bases from J; bases unmatched to any gene: 6. The length of the CDR3 is 14 residues. Per the original methods: From reference gene primer amplification, estimates of nucleated cell counts were derived. Sequencing used immunoSEQ multiplex PCR; TCRdb keeps in-frame clones, though not all of them. The V and J calls and the clone size are those of that table, but D and trimming were determined from the DNA. The sample has fewer than 400,000 clones, around 84% seen once. This clone was seen just once. This TCR derives from a human donor in a cohort sampled during active COVID-19. The rearrangement links TRBV4-1 to TRBJ2-5; 8 bases are a match to TRBD1. The sequenced sample consisted of peripheral blood. CDR3 protein: CASSREDRDETQYF. The DNA for the CDR3 is TGCGCCAGCAGCCGCGAGGACAGGGATGAGACCCAGTACTTC.